A selection of T cell receptor beta chains follows, all from one sample in a study of Ad26.COV2.S vaccination and SARS-CoV-2 variants. TCRdb's table, derived via immunoSEQ multiplex PCR, lists solely in-frame clones and lacks some. The sample shows around 500,000 clones, roughly nine tenths of them seen only once. The sample in question was peripheral blood, obtained in a trial of Ad26.COV2.S vaccine versus placebo. These receptors came from a person aged 18-65 years who received the Ad26.COV2.S COVID-19 vaccine or a placebo. Each CDR3 is given with its conserved first and last residue. A D gene is named only where the DNA matches it firmly. Some rows mark clone size as missing; the rest say once, few, many or name a class of expanded clone.

V gene,D gene,J gene,clone size,CDR3 protein,CDR3 DNA
TRBV5-4,.,TRBJ1-1,.,CASSLIPNTEAFF,TGTGCCAGCAGCTTGATTCCGAACACTGAAGCTTTCTTT
TRBV19,.,TRBJ2-1,.,CASSGRGGGASYNEQFF,TGTGCCAGTAGTGGGCGAGGGGGGGGAGCGTCGTACAATGAGCAGTTCTTC
TRBV7-9,.,TRBJ1-4,.,CASSSGVSEKLFF,TGTGCCAGCTCTAGCGGTGTTTCCGAAAAACTGTTTTTT
TRBV6-5,.,TRBJ2-2,.,CASRRQWELFF,TGTGCCAGCAGAAGACAGTGGGAGCTGTTTTTT
TRBV6-5,.,TRBJ1-2,.,CASTTGLLYGYTF,TGTGCCAGCACTACAGGTCTGCTTTATGGCTACACCTTC
TRBV11-1,.,TRBJ2-2,.,CASSFLGFANTGELFF,TGTGCCAGCAGCTTCCTGGGATTCGCGAACACCGGGGAGCTGTTTTTT
TRBV30,.,TRBJ1-5,.,CAWNSRIDQPQHF,TGTGCCTGGAATTCCAGGATAGATCAGCCCCAGCATTTT
TRBV5-5,.,TRBJ2-1,.,CASSLGVSGYNEQFF,TGTGCCAGCAGCTTGGGTGTCTCAGGGTACAATGAGCAGTTCTTC
TRBV4-2,TRBD1,TRBJ1-6,few,CASSQGQVLDNSPLHF,TGTGCCAGCAGCCAGGGACAGGTTTTGGATAATTCACCCCTCCACTTT
TRBV30,TRBD1,TRBJ1-2,.,CAIIPGQGPYGYTF,TGTGCAATAATCCCTGGACAGGGGCCCTATGGCTACACCTTC
TRBV6-5,TRBD1,TRBJ1-2,.,CASRPDRTNYGYTF,TGTGCCAGCAGACCGGACAGGACTAACTATGGCTACACCTTC
TRBV19,TRBD1,TRBJ1-1,.,CASRPGQGVAFF,TGTGCCAGTAGACCGGGACAGGGCGTAGCTTTCTTT
TRBV4-2,.,TRBJ2-4,.,CASSPGGAAKNIQYF,TGTGCCAGCAGCCCCGGAGGGGCAGCCAAAAACATTCAGTACTTC
TRBV28,.,TRBJ2-3,.,CASRLEGTDTQYF,TGTGCCAGCAGGCTAGAGGGCACAGATACGCAGTATTTT
TRBV19,.,TRBJ2-7,.,CASSPRGSYEQYF,TGTGCCAGTAGTCCGCGAGGGTCCTACGAGCAGTACTTC